The sequence of this TCR beta chain was determined in a study of memory CD4+ T cells and cytomegalovirus serostatus. Study results and limitations: A US-trained random forest predicted CMV serostatus with median AUC around 0.9. Each of approximately 69 CMV-associated TCRbeta sequences occurred in one to five individuals.

About this clone: Its specificity is not known.

Germline loops: CDR1 ENHRY, CDR2 SYGVKD. The CDR3 covers 15 residues. Unmatched junction bases numbered 4, after V lost 6 bases and J lost 4 bases. The authors' processing: After removing out-of-frame reads, around 2,100,000 distinct TCRbeta sequences remained. Profiled with immunoSEQ multiplex PCR; TCRdb holds only in-frame clones, not every one. The D gene and trimming were derived from the DNA, and the V and J assignments and clone size from that table. This table has some 80,000 clones, around 80% appearing once. The sort gate was single viable CD3+CD4+CD8-CD45RO+ cells for memory CD4+ T cells. Positive selection with CD4 microbeads enriched total CD4+ T cells.

This chain connects TRBV10-3 to TRBJ2-1, with TRBD2 identical over 12 bases. The sample was memory CD4+ T cells from blood. The source is an adult in good health and CMV-seronegative. The CDR3 region has the DNA TGTGCCATCAGCCCGGGACTAGCGGGTTACAATGAGCAGTTCTTC. It translates to CAISPGLAGYNEQFF.